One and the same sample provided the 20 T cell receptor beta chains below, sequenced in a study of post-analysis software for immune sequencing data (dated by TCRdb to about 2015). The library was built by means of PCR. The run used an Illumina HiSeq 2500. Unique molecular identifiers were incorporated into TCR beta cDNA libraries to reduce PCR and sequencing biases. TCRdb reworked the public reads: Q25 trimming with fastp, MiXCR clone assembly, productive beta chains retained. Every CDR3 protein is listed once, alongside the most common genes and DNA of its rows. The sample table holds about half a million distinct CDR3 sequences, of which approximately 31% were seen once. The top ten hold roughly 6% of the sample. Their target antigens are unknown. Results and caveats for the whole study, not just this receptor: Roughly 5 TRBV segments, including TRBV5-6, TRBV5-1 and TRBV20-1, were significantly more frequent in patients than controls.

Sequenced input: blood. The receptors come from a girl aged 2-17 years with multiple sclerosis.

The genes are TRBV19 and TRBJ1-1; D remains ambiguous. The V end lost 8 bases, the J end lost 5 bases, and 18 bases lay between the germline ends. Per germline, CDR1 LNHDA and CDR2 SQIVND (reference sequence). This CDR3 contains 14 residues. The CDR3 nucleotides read TGTGCCAGTTCCTCGGCACTGGTGCGGACTGAAGCTTTCTTT. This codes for CASSSALVRTEAFF.

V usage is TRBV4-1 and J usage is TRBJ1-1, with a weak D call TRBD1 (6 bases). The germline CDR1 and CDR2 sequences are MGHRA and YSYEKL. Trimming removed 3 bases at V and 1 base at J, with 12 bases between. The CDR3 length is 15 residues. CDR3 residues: CASSQLQGANTEAFF. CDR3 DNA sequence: TGCGCCAGCAGCCAGTTACAGGGAGCGAACACTGAAGCTTTCTTT.

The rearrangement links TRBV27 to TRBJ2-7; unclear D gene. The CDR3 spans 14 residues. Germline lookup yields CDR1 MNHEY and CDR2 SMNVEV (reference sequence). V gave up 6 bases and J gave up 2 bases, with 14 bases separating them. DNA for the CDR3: TGTGCCAGCAGAAGGGTTGGAACAGCCTACGAGCAGTACTTC. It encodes CASRRVGTAYEQYF.

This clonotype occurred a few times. CDR3: CSTKDLNNEQFF. The CDR3 DNA reads as TGCAGTACGAAGGACTTAAACAATGAGCAGTTCTTC. The genes are TRBV20-1 and TRBJ2-1; maybe TRBD2 (5 bases). Germline CDR1 reads DFQATT; CDR2 reads SNEGSKA (reference sequence). This CDR3 is 12 amino acids long. Trimming stripped 8 bases from V and 5 bases from J, with 13 bases between.

CDR3 DNA sequence: TGTGCCAGCAGCCGAGAGCGGGTGGGTTCACCCCTCCACTTT. Amino acid sequence: CASSRERVGSPLHF. This chain links TRBV7-3 with TRBJ1-6; D gene uncertain. This CDR3 is built from 14 residues. The germline V gene encodes CDR1 SGHTA and CDR2 FQGTGA. V gave up 5 bases and J gave up 9 bases, with 14 bases separating them. Full variable domain (remainder filled in from reference TRBV7-3 and TRBJ1-6): GAGVSQTPSNKVTEKGKYVELRCDPISGHTALYWYRQSLGQGPEFLIYFQGTGAADDSGLPNDRFFAVRPEGSVSTLKIQRTERGDSAVYLCASSRERVGSPLHFGNGTRLTVT.

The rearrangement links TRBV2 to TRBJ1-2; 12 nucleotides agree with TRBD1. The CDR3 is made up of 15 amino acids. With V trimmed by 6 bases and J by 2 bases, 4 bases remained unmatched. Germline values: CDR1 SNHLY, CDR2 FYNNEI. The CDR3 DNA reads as TGTGCCAGCAGGGGACAGGGGGCGCAAAACTATGGCTACACCTTC. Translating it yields CASRGQGAQNYGYTF.

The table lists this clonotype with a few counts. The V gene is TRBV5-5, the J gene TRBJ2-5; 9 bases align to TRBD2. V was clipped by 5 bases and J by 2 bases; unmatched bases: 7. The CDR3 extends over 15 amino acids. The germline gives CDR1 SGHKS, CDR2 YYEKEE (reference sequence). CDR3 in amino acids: CASRNLAGAQETQYF. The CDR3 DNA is TGTGCCAGCAGGAACTTAGCGGGGGCTCAAGAGACCCAGTACTTC.

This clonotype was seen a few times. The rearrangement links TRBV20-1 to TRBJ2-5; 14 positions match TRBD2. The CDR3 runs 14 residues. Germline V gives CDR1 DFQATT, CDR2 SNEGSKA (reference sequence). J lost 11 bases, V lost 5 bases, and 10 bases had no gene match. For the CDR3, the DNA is TGCAGTGCTTTAAGGGGGACTAGCGGGGGAGGGCAGTACTTC. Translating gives CSALRGTSGGGQYF.

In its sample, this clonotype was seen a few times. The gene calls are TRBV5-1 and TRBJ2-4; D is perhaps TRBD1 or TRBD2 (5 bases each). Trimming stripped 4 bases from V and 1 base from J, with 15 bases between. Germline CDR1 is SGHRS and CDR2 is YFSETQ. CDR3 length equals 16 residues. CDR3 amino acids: CASSPQGGGAKNIQYF. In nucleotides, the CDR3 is TGCGCCAGCAGCCCGCAGGGCGGCGGGGCCAAAAACATTCAGTACTTC.

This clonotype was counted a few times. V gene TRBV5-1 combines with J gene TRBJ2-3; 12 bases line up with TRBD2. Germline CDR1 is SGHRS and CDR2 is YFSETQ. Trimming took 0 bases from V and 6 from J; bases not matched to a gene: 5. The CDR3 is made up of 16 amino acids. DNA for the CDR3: TGCGCCAGCAGCTTGGCACTAGCGGGGGGCATCGATACGCAGTATTTT. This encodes CASSLALAGGIDTQYF. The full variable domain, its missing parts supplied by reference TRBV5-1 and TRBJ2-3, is KAGVTQTPRYLIKTRGQQVTLSCSPISGHRSVSWYQQTPGQGLQFLFEYFSETQRNKGNFPGRFSGRQFSNSRSEMNVSTLELGDSALYLCASSLALAGGIDTQYFGPGTRLTVL.

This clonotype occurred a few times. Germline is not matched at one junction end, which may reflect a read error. CDR3 DNA sequence: TGTGCTAGCAGCTTAGCGTCCGGGACAGTGAATGAAAAACTGTTTTTT. This translates into CASSLASGTVNEKLFF. The chain carries TRBV7-7 and TRBJ1-4; 7 positions match TRBD1. This CDR3 is 16 amino acids long. Germline V gene sequence: CDR1 SSHAT, CDR2 FNYEAQ (reference sequence).

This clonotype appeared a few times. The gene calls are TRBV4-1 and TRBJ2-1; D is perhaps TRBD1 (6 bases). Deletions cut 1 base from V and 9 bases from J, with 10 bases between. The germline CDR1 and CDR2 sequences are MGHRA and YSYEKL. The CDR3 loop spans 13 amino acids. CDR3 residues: CASSQVDSLEQFF. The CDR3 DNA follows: TGCGCCAGCAGCCAAGTGGACAGTCTTGAGCAGTTCTTC.

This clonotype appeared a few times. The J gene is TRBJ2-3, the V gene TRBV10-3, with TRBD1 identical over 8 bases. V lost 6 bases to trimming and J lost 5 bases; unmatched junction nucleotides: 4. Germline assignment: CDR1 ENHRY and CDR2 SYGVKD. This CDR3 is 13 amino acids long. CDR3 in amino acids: CAISDGQGDTQYF. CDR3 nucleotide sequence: TGTGCCATCAGCGACGGACAGGGAGATACGCAGTATTTT.

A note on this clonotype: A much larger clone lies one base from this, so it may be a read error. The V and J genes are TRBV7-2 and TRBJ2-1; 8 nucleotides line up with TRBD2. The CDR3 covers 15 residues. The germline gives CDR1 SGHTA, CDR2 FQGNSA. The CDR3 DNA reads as TGTGCCCGCAGCTGGAACCCGGGGACTAGGGCTGAGCAGTTCTTC. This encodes CARSWNPGTRAEQFF.

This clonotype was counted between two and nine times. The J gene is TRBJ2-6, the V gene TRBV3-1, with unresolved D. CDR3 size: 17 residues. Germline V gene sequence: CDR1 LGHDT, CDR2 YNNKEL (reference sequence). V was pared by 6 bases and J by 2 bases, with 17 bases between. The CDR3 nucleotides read TGTGCCAGCAGTCCACTGGAGCCGCAGACTGGGGCCAACGTCCTGACTTTC. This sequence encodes CASSPLEPQTGANVLTF.

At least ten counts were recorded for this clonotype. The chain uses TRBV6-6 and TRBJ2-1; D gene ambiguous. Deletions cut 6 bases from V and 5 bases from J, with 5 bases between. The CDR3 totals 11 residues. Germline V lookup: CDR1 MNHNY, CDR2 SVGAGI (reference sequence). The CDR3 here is CASSWNNEQFF. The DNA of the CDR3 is TGTGCCAGCAGCTGGAACAATGAGCAGTTCTTC.

The CDR3 nucleotides read TGTGCCATCAGACCGGGACTAAGCACAGATACGCAGTATTTT. This encodes CAIRPGLSTDTQYF. The J gene is TRBJ2-3, the V gene TRBV10-3, with 7 bases lining up with TRBD2. The V segment lost 6 bases and the J segment 0 bases; nucleotides outside the gene matches: 3. Germline loops: CDR1 ENHRY, CDR2 SYGVKD. The CDR3 spans 14 residues.

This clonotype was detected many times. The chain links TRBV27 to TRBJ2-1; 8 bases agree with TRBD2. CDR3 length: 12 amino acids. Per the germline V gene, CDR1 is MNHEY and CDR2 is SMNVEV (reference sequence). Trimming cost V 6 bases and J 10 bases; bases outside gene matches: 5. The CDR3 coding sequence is TGTGCCAGCAGCTTAGAGCGGGGGGAGCAGTTCTTC. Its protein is CASSLERGEQFF.

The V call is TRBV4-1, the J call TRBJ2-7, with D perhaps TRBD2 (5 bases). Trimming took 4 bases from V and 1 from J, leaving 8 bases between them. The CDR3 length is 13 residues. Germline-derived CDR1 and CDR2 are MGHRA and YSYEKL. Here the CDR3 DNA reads TGCGCCAGCAGCCCGCGGACTTCCTACGAGCAGTACTTC. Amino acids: CASSPRTSYEQYF.

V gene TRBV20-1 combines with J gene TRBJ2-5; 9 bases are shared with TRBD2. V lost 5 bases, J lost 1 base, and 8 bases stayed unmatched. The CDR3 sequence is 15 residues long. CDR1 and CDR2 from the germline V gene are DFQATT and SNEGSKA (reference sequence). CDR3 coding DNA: TGCAGTGCTGGTCTGACTAGCGGTCTCCAAGAGACCCAGTACTTC. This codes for CSAGLTSGLQETQYF.